What follows are 13 T cell receptor beta chains derived from one specimen sequenced in a study of T cells in Graves' hyperthyroidism and ophthalmopathy. TCR beta CDR3 sequences were amplified from RNA transcripts. The HTBI primer set drove a first-round RT-PCR of the TCR CDR3. Using its own MiXCR run on the multiplex PCR reads, TCRdb lists one record per CDR3 protein. The sample carries 500,000 to 650,000 distinct CDR3 sequences, about 14% recorded once. The sample was blood. The receptors derive from a woman aged 45-65 years with Graves' ophthalmopathy.

In this sample, this clonotype turned up many times. This rearrangement joins TRBV6-1 to TRBJ1-1; no clear D. The germline CDR1 and CDR2 sequences are MNHNS and SASEGT. The CDR3 length is 12 residues. V lost 6 bases to trimming and J lost 6 bases, with 11 bases between them. In DNA, the CDR3 is TGTGCCAGCAGCGGTGCTTCCGCTGAAGCTTTCTTT. As protein: CASSGASAEAFF.

This clonotype has a count of ten or more. This chain joins TRBV7-2 and TRBJ2-7; TRBD2 is a possible D gene (5 bases). The V and J ends lost 1 base and 4 bases respectively, with 14 bases between them. In germline, CDR1 is SGHTA, CDR2 FQGNSA. The CDR3 is 15 residues long. The CDR3 nucleotides are TGTGCCAGCAGCTTAGTCGGGGTGGGCGATTACGAGCAGTACTTC. Its protein product is CASSLVGVGDYEQYF.

This clonotype has a count of ten or more. The chain employs TRBV5-1 and TRBJ2-2, with 13 bases that match TRBD2. The CDR3 is 18 residues long. Germline V gene sequence: CDR1 SGHRS, CDR2 YFSETQ. V lost 4 bases, J lost 0 bases, and 6 bases stayed unmatched. Here the CDR3 reads CASSVRLAGGTNTGELFF. The CDR3 nucleotides read TGCGCCAGCAGCGTAAGACTAGCGGGAGGAACGAACACCGGGGAGCTGTTTTTT.

This clonotype showed up many times. This chain links TRBV3-1 with TRBJ1-5; D gene unclear. CDR3 length: 15 residues. V lost 2 bases to trimming and J lost 0 bases, with 8 bases between them. Germline CDR1 reads LGHDT; CDR2 reads YNNKEL (reference sequence). The CDR3, as DNA: TGTGCCAGCAGCCAATCTCGTTATAGCAATCAGCCCCAGCATTTT. Its translation is CASSQSRYSNQPQHF. Full variable domain (outside the CDR3, taken from reference TRBV3-1 and TRBJ1-5): DTAVSQTPKYLVTQMGNDKSIKCEQNLGHDTMYWYKQDSKKFLKIMFSYNNKELIINETVPNRFSPKSPDKAHLNLHINSLELGDSAVYFCASSQSRYSNQPQHFGDGTRLSIL.

This clonotype was detected only a few times. The rearrangement uses TRBV19 and TRBJ2-2; no clear D. The V gene lost 0 bases and the J gene lost 5 bases, with 10 bases spanning the gap. Germline V gives CDR1 LNHDA, CDR2 SQIVND (reference sequence). This CDR3 contains 15 residues. The CDR3 loop is CASSIDGVRTGELFF. CDR3 nucleotides: TGTGCCAGTAGTATAGATGGAGTGAGGACCGGGGAGCTGTTTTTT.

The chain uses TRBV28 and TRBJ1-1, with 7 bases fitting TRBD1. The length of the CDR3 is 15 residues. Germline assignment: CDR1 MDHEN and CDR2 SYDVKM. The V segment lost 4 bases and the J segment 0 bases; nucleotides outside the gene matches: 5. The CDR3 DNA sequence: TGTGCCAGCAGTTGGACAGGCAATATGAACACTGAAGCTTTCTTT. Protein sequence: CASSWTGNMNTEAFF.

For this clonotype: A read error may be the cause here, since a much bigger clone is one base away. The CDR3 loop is CASSLSTSGANVLTF. Written as DNA, the CDR3 is TGTGCCAGCAGTTTATCTACCTCTGGGGCCAACGTCCTGACTTTC. The chain couples TRBV12-3 or TRBV12-4 to TRBJ2-6; no firm D call. The germline V and J ends were trimmed by 2 bases and 0 bases, with 5 bases remaining between them. The CDR3 covers 15 residues.

The chain couples TRBV28 to TRBJ2-7, with D tentatively TRBD2 (6 bases). CDR3 length equals 13 residues. Trimming stripped 10 bases from V and 3 bases from J, with 16 bases between. The V gene's germline CDR1 is MDHEN and CDR2 SYDVKM. CDR3 in amino acids: CATGGGSFYEQYF. The CDR3 DNA reads TGTGCCACAGGAGGAGGGTCCTTCTACGAGCAGTACTTC.

This clonotype was seen only once. The V gene is TRBV3-1, the J gene TRBJ1-1; 8 bases agree with TRBD1. Germline loops: CDR1 LGHDT, CDR2 YNNKEL (reference sequence). Germline trimming cut 0 bases from V and 5 bases from J; bases unmatched to any gene: 11. There are 17 residues in the CDR3. CDR3 bases: TGTGCCAGCAGCCAAGATCTGGGCAGGGGGCGGGAAACTGAAGCTTTCTTT. This codes for CASSQDLGRGRETEAFF.

The chain joins TRBV2 to TRBJ2-7, with 8 bases that match TRBD1. CDR1 and CDR2 from the germline V gene are SNHLY and FYNNEI. V lost 6 bases and J lost 5; bases outside the gene matches: 3. The CDR3 runs 12 residues. This CDR3 is CASSPGGHEQYF. The CDR3 DNA is TGTGCCAGCAGCCCAGGGGGCCACGAGCAGTACTTC.

This clonotype showed up many times. The V gene is TRBV20-1, the J gene TRBJ2-7; 8 bases match TRBD2. CDR3 length equals 16 residues. With 6 bases clipped from V and 3 bases from J, the junction kept 16 bases outside the gene matches. The germline V gene has CDR1 DFQATT and CDR2 SNEGSKA (reference sequence). In DNA form, the CDR3 reads TGCAGTGCACTTCCCCCCTTACTAGCGGAGAACTACGAGCAGTACTTC. Residues: CSALPPLLAENYEQYF.

In DNA form, the CDR3 reads TGTGCCAGCTCACCAGAGTCCGCGGGAGGGCCATACTACAATGAGCAGTTCTTC. As protein: CASSPESAGGPYYNEQFF. The V gene is TRBV18, the J gene TRBJ2-1; TRBD2 matches at 9 bases. CDR1 is KGHSH and CDR2 is LQKENI in the germline V gene. J was trimmed by 3 bases and V by 2 bases; bases with no gene match: 11. This CDR3 is 18 amino acids long.

This clonotype was picked up many times. This chain links TRBV12-3 or TRBV12-4 with TRBJ2-1; TRBD2 agrees at 10 bases. There are 15 residues in the CDR3. With V trimmed by 6 bases and J by 3 bases, 5 bases remained unmatched. The CDR3 loop is CASRASGRNYNEQFF. As DNA, the CDR3 is TGTGCCAGCAGGGCTAGCGGGAGAAACTACAATGAGCAGTTCTTC.